These 10 T cell receptor beta chains originate from one sample sequenced in a study of blood T cell repertoires in COVID-19. Clones were sequenced by immunoSEQ multiplex PCR, and TCRdb holds only the in-frame ones, with some missing. Seen here are 210,000 or so clones, about 86% observed once, and the top ten hold 1.5%. Source material: peripheral blood. The receptors originated from a man in his late teens or twenties with active or convalescent COVID-19.

The genes are TRBV7-9 and TRBJ1-6; D perhaps matches TRBD1 (5 bases). Germline lookup yields CDR1 SEHNR and CDR2 FQNEAQ (reference sequence). The CDR3 sequence is 14 residues long. Trimming cost V 2 bases and J 7 bases, with 9 bases left between them. DNA of the CDR3: TGTGCCAGCAGCTTATCTGGGGGGAATTCACCCCTCCACTTT. This sequence encodes CASSLSGGNSPLHF.

The genes are TRBV24-1 and TRBJ2-5; 12 nucleotides match TRBD2. Trimming removed 9 bases from V and 2 bases from J; junction bases left unmatched: 6. Germline CDR1 KGHDR, CDR2 SFDVKD. This CDR3 has 15 amino acids. The CDR3 nucleotides read TGTGCCACCGGGGGACTAGCGGGCTTACAAGAGACCCAGTACTTC. Its translation: CATGGLAGLQETQYF.

This rearrangement joins TRBV28 to TRBJ2-7; 9 bases are a match to TRBD1. The V gene's germline CDR1 is MDHEN and CDR2 SYDVKM. V lost 7 bases to trimming and J lost 3 bases; unmatched junction nucleotides: 7. This CDR3 has 14 amino acids. This CDR3 reads CASTLPGQGYEQYF. CDR3 in DNA: TGTGCCAGCACCCTCCCGGGACAGGGCTACGAGCAGTACTTC. Full variable domain (missing parts from reference TRBV28 and TRBJ2-7): DVKVTQSSRYLVKRTGEKVFLECVQDMDHENMFWYRQDPGLGLRLIYFSYDVKMKEKGDIPEGYSVSREKKERFSLILESASTNQTSMYLCASTLPGQGYEQYFGPGTRLTVT.

The chain employs TRBV15 and TRBJ2-3; 11 nucleotides match TRBD2. V lost 0 bases to trimming and J lost 8 bases; unmatched junction nucleotides: 10. CDR1 LNHNV and CDR2 YYDKDF come from the germline V gene (reference sequence). The CDR3 has 17 residues. In nucleotides, the CDR3 is TGTGCCACCAGCAGAGAATTTAGCGGGAGGGCCGAAGGTACGCAGTATTTT. It is translated as CATSREFSGRAEGTQYF.

The chain joins TRBV6-4 to TRBJ2-3; 8 bases line up with TRBD2. CDR3 length: 18 amino acids. Germline V gene data show CDR1 as MRHNA and CDR2 as SNTAGT. Trimming cost V 0 bases and J 4 bases; bases outside gene matches: 12. In DNA, the CDR3 is TGTGCCAGCAGTGACTCGTTTACCGGGACTAGAGGCCCAGATACGCAGTATTTT. Translation: CASSDSFTGTRGPDTQYF.

The chain recombines TRBV6-5 with TRBJ1-2; the match to TRBD1 covers 8 bases. Germline V gene data show CDR1 as MNHEY and CDR2 as SVGAGI. The CDR3 is 12 residues long. The ends lost 2 bases at V and 14 bases at J; junction bases unmatched: 7. CDR3 sequence: CASSYGAGGWTF. For the CDR3, the DNA is TGTGCCAGCAGTTACGGGGCAGGGGGCTGGACCTTC.

The table lists this clone with a few counts. The chain recombines TRBV6-5 with TRBJ2-2; D is perhaps TRBD1 (5 bases). This CDR3 is built from 13 residues. The V gene lost 8 bases and the J gene lost 2 bases, with 9 bases spanning the gap. The germline V gene encodes CDR1 MNHEY and CDR2 SVGAGI. Written as DNA, the CDR3 is TGTGCCAGCGCAGGACAAAACACCGGGGAGCTGTTTTTT. This gives the protein CASAGQNTGELFF.

The gene calls are TRBV4-2 and TRBJ2-1; possibly TRBD2 for D (5 bases). This CDR3 contains 17 residues. Trimming removed 5 bases from V and 0 bases from J, with 17 bases in between. Germline V lookup: CDR1 LGHNA, CDR2 YNFKEQ. CDR3 sequence reads: CASSGRTPTSSYNEQFF. The CDR3 DNA follows: TGTGCCAGCAGCGGCCGGACTCCGACAAGCTCCTACAATGAGCAGTTCTTC.

This chain links TRBV19 with TRBJ2-1; TRBD2 matches at 9 bases. The CDR3 extends over 16 amino acids. J gave up 4 bases and V 6 bases, and 10 bases lay outside the gene matches. CDR1 LNHDA and CDR2 SQIVND come from the germline V gene (reference sequence). CDR3 in amino acids: CASRPGGGGRYNEQFF. The DNA of the CDR3 is TGTGCCAGTAGGCCGGGCGGGGGGGGCCGATACAATGAGCAGTTCTTC.

The chain combines TRBV27 with TRBJ2-7; 8 bases align to TRBD2. V dropped 3 bases and J dropped 1; count of bases not matched to a gene: 8. The CDR3 loop spans 16 amino acids. The germline V gene encodes CDR1 MNHEY and CDR2 SMNVEV (reference sequence). CDR3 sequence: CASSFQSGSGSYEQYF. CDR3 nucleotide sequence: TGTGCCAGCAGTTTTCAAAGCGGGAGTGGGTCCTACGAGCAGTACTTC.